This T cell receptor (beta chain) was documented in a study of blood T cell repertoires in COVID-19. Per the authors' pipeline: Researchers report that nucleated cell counts were estimated from reference gene primer amplification. Data came from immunoSEQ multiplex PCR; TCRdb stores just in-frame clones and leaves some out. V, J and clone size derive from that table, while D and trimming were established from the DNA sequence. Of some 320,000 clones in the sample, about 89% were seen once. Each recovered donor of Cohort 3 presented with two negative PCRs, clearance, or symptom resolution. V was trimmed by 3 bases and J by 3 bases, leaving 17 bases between them. Germline values: CDR1 MDHEN, CDR2 SYDVKM. The CDR3 consists of 16 residues.

The rearrangement joins TRBV28 to TRBJ1-2, with a weak D call TRBD1 (6 bases). The receptor's source is a man aged 55 to 70 who had recovered from COVID-19. The sample consisted of PBMCs or T cells enriched from blood (not recorded which). CDR3 coding DNA: TGTGCCAGCAGTTTTGGGTCGGGGGGGCGCTACTATGGCTACACCTTC. Translating it yields CASSFGSGGRYYGYTF.